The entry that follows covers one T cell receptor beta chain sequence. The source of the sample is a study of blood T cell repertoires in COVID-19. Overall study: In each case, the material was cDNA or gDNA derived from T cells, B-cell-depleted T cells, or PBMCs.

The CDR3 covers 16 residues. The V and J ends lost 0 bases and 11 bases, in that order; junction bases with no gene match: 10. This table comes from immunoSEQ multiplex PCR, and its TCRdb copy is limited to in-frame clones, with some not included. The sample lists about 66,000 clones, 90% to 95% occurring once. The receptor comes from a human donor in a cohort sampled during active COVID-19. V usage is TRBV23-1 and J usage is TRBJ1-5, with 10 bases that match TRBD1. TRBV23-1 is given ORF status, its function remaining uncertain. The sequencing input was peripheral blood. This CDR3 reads CASSQSRDRGHRAQHF. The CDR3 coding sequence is TGCGCCAGCAGTCAATCCCGGGACAGGGGCCATAGGGCCCAGCATTTT.